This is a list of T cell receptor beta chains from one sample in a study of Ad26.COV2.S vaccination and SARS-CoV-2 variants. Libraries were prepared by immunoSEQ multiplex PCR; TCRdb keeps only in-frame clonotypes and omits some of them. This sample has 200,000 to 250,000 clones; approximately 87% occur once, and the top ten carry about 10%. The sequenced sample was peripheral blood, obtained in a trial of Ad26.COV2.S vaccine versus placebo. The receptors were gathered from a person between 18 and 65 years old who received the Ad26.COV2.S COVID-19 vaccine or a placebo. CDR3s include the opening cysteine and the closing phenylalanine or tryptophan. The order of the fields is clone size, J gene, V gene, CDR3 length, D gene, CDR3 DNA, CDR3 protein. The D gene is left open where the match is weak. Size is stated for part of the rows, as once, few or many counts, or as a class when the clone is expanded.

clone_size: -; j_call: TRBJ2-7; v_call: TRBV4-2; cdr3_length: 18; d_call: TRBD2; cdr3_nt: TGTGCCAGCAGCCAAGATCGCATAGCGGGCCATGTCTCCTACGAGCAGTACTTC; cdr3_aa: CASSQDRIAGHVSYEQYF
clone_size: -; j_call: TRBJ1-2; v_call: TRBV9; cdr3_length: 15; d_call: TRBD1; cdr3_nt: TGTGCCAGCAGCCCATCGGACAGGAACTTCTATGGCTACACCTTC; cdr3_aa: CASSPSDRNFYGYTF
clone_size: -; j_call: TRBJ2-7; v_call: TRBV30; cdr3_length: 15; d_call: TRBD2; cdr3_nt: TGTGCCTGGTGCCGGGGTGGCGGGAGCTCCTACGAGCAGTACTTC; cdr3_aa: CAWCRGGGSSYEQYF
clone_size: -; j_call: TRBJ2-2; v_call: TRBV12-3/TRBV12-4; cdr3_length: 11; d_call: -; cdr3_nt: TGTGCCAGCAGTTCCCCAATGGGGCTGTTTTTT; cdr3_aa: CASSSPMGLFF
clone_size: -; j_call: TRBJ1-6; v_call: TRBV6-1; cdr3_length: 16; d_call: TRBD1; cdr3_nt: TGTGCCAGCAGTGAGAACAGGGGGCCACTATTTTCACCCCTCCACTTT; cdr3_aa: CASSENRGPLFSPLHF
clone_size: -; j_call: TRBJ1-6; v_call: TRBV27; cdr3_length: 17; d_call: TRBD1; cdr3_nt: TGTGCCAGCAGCGACCCGGGGACAGGGCACTATAATTCACCCCTCCACTTT; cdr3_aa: CASSDPGTGHYNSPLHF
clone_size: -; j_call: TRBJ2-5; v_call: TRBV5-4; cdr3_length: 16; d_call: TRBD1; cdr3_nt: TGTGCCAGCAGTCCTAGCCTACAGGGGCGGTGGGAGACCCAGTACTTC; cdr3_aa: CASSPSLQGRWETQYF
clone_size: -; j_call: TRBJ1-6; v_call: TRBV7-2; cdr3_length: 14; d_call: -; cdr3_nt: TGTGCCAGCAGCCAGACGGTCAGCGGTTCACCCCTCCACTTT; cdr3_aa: CASSQTVSGSPLHF
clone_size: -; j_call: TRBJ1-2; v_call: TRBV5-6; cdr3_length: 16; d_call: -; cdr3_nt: TGTGCCAGCAGCTTGGCCAGGGACCCCCCACGGTATGGCTACACCTTC; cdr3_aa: CASSLARDPPRYGYTF
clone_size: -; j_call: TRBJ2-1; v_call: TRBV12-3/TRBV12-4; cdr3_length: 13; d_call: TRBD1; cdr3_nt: TGTGCCAGCAGGGACCCGACAGGGGATGAGCAGTTCTTC; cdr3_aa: CASRDPTGDEQFF
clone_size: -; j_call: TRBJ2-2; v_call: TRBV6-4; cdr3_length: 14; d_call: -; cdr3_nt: TGTGCCAGCAGGCGGACAGAGGGGACCGGGGAGCTGTTTTTT; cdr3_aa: CASRRTEGTGELFF
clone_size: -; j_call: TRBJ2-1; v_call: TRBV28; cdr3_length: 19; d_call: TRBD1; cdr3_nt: TGTGCCAGCAGTCCTACCCTTGACCGGACAGGAAGGGTCTACAATGAGCAGTTCTTC; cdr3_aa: CASSPTLDRTGRVYNEQFF
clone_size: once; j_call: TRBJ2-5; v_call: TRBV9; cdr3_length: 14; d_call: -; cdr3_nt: TGTGCCAGCAGCGTTACTGGAGGGCAGGAGACCCAGTACTTC; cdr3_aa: CASSVTGGQETQYF
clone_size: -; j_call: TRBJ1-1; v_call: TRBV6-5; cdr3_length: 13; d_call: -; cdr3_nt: TGTGCCAGCAGTTACGAGGAGAACACTGAAGCTTTCTTT; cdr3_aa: CASSYEENTEAFF
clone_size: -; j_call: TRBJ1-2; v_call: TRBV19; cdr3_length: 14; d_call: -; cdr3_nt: TGTGCCAGTAGTATAGATAGGGGGAGCTATGGCTACACCTTC; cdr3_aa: CASSIDRGSYGYTF
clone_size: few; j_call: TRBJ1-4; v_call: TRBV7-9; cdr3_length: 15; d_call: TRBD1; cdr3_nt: TGTGCCAGCAGCTTAGAACAGGGGGCAGGAGAAAAACTGTTTTTT; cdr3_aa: CASSLEQGAGEKLFF